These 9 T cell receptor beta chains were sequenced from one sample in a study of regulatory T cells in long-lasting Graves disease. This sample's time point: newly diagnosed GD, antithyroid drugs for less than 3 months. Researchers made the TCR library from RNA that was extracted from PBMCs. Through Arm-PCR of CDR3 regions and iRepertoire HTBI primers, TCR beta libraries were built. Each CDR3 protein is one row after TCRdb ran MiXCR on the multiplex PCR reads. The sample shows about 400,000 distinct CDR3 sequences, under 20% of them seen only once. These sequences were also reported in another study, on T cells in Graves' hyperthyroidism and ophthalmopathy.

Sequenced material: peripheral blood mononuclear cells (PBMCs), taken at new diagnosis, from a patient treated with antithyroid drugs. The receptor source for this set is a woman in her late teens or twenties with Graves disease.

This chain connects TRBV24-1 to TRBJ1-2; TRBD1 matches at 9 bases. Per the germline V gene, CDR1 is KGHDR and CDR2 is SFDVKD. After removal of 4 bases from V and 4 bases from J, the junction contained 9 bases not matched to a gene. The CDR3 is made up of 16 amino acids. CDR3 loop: CATSEEQGAGSYGYTF. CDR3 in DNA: TGTGCCACCAGTGAGGAACAGGGGGCCGGGAGCTATGGCTACACCTTC.

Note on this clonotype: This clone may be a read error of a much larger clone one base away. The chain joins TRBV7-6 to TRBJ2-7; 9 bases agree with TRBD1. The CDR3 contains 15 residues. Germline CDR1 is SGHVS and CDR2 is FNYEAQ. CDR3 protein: CASSFGTGPPHEQHF. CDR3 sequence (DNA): TGTGCCAGCAGCTTCGGGACAGGGCCTCCACACGAGCAGCACTTC.

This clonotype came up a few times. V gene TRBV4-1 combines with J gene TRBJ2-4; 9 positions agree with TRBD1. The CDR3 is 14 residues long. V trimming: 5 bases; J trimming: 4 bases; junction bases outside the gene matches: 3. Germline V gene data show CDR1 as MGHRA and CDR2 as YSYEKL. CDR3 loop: CASSTGTGKNIQYF. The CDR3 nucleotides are TGCGCCAGCAGCACTGGGACAGGGAAAAACATTCAGTACTTC.

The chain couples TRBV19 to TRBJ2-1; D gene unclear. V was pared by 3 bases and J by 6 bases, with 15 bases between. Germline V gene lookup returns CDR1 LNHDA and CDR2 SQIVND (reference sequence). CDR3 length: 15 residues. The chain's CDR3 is CASSIVRARSNEQFF. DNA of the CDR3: TGTGCCAGTAGTATTGTTCGTGCCCGCAGCAATGAGCAGTTCTTC.

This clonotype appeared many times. The CDR3 sequence is CASSLPGGVGYTF. CDR3 nucleotide sequence: TGTGCCAGCAGTTTGCCAGGGGGCGTTGGCTACACCTTC. The V and J genes are TRBV28 and TRBJ1-2, with 8 bases identical to TRBD1. In germline, CDR1 is MDHEN, CDR2 SYDVKM. The CDR3 length is 13 residues. After removal of 3 bases from V and 7 bases from J, the junction contained 4 bases not matched to a gene.

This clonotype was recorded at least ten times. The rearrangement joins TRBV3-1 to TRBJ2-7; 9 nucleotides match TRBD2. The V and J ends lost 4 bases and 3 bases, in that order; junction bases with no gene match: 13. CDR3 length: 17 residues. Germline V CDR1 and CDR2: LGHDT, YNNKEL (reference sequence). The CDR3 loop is CASSLRTSVFTYYEQYF. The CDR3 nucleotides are TGTGCCAGCAGCCTCAGGACTAGCGTCTTTACCTACTACGAGCAGTACTTC.

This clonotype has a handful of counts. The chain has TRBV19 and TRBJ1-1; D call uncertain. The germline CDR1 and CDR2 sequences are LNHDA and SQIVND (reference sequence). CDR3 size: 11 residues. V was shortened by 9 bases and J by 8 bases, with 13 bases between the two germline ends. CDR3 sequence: CASGPPDEAFF. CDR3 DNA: TGTGCCAGCGGCCCACCTGACGAAGCTTTCTTT.

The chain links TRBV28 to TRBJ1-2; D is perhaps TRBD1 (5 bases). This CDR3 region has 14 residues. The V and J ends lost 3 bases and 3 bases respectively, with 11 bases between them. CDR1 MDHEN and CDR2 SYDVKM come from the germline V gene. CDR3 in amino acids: CASSLGGVYYGYTF. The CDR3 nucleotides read TGTGCCAGCAGTTTGGGGGGGGTTTACTATGGCTACACCTTC.

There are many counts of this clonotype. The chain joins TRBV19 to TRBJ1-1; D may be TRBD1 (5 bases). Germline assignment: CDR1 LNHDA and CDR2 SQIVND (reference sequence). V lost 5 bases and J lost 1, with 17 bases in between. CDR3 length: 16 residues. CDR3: CASSARRGSGNTEAFF. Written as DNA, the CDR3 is TGTGCCAGTAGTGCCAGGAGGGGTTCTGGGAACACTGAAGCTTTCTTT.